This TCR beta chain was identified during a study of blood T cell repertoires in COVID-19. Study summary: Acute and convalescent COVID-19 samples came from the United States, Italy and Spain. Nucleic acid was either cDNA or gDNA, and it came from T cells, B-cell-depleted T cells, or PBMCs.

V lost 4 bases and J 0 bases, leaving 12 bases between the germline ends. This CDR3 contains 15 residues. Per germline, CDR1 SGDLS and CDR2 YYNGEE. As processed by the authors: It was from reference gene primer amplification that nucleated cell counts were estimated. Assay: immunoSEQ multiplex PCR; the TCRdb copy retains only in-frame clones and omits some. V, J and clone size reflect that table, while D and trimming were determined from the DNA. The sample lists some 72,000 clones, about 89% occurring once. V is TRBV9 and J is TRBJ2-3; D perhaps matches TRBD1 (5 bases). Specimen: peripheral blood. This clonotype was obtained from a man in his fifties or sixties with acute or convalescent COVID-19. The CDR3 reads CASSLQTASTDTQYF. In nucleotides, the CDR3 is TGTGCCAGCAGCCTTCAGACAGCTAGCACAGATACGCAGTATTTT.